This TCR beta chain emerged from a study of cytomegalovirus exposure and HLA in healthy donors. From germline, CDR1 is MGHDK and CDR2 SYGVNS. The CDR3 contains 16 residues. The V gene lost 3 bases and the J gene lost 4 bases, with 16 bases spanning the gap. The PCR made use of 60 Vbeta and 13 Jbeta primers. The method was immunoSEQ multiplex PCR; TCRdb's version includes in-frame clones alone and lacks a portion of them. The data show 100,000 to 150,000 clones, over 65% seen once. Material: PBMCs. The V and J genes are TRBV25-1 and TRBJ1-3, with D possibly being TRBD1 (6 bases). The source is a man aged 35 to 55 in good health and CMV-seropositive. The CDR3 DNA reads TGTGCCAGCAGTGAGAGGGGGGGGCGATCGGGAAACACCATATATTTT. Translating gives CASSERGGRSGNTIYF.